One sample yielded the 18 T cell receptor beta chains listed below, sequenced in a study of PD-1 blockade in classical Hodgkin lymphoma. Sequencing was performed with immunoSEQ multiplex PCR; in TCRdb, only in-frame clones are kept and a portion is missing. The data contain fewer than 35,000 clones, roughly nine tenths of them seen just once; the ten biggest clones take up 0.4% to 0.45%. Specified time point: cycle 4 day 1 (C4D1), after 5 to 7 weeks of nivolumab. Each patient's relapse followed autologous stem cell transplantation, and brentuximab vedotin exposure varied. Purification of CD4+ T cells from thawed PBMCs was achieved by magnetic negative selection. The sample was CD4+ T cells from blood, taken before the fourth cycle of nivolumab. These TCRs come from a human donor with classical Hodgkin lymphoma.

The V gene is TRBV7-2, the J gene TRBJ2-3; perhaps D is TRBD1 or TRBD2 (6 bases each). Germline values: CDR1 SGHTA, CDR2 FQGNSA. CDR3 length: 18 residues. V was pared by 5 bases and J by 3 bases, with 24 bases between. CDR3 sequence: CASSAKEQKGGRTDTQYF. Written as DNA, the CDR3 is TGTGCCAGCAGCGCCAAGGAGCAGAAGGGGGGCCGGACAGATACGCAGTATTTT.

The chain combines TRBV19 with TRBJ2-4; D is perhaps TRBD1 (6 bases). V gave up 10 bases and J gave up 9 bases, with 16 bases separating them. The CDR3 is 12 residues long. Germline V lookup: CDR1 LNHDA, CDR2 SQIVND (reference sequence). The CDR3 here is CATAEQGSIQYF. The CDR3 nucleotides are TGTGCCACCGCCGAGCAGGGGAGCATTCAGTACTTC.

V is TRBV9 and J is TRBJ1-1; D unclear. V gave up 4 bases and J gave up 4 bases, with 17 bases separating them. CDR1 and CDR2 (germline): SGDLS, YYNGEE. There are 15 residues in the CDR3. The CDR3 here is CASSISALGSTEAFF. As DNA, the CDR3 is TGTGCCAGCAGCATCTCGGCGCTCGGGAGCACTGAAGCTTTCTTT. The complete variable domain, with remaining parts taken from reference TRBV9 and TRBJ1-1, reads DSGVTQTPKHLITATGQRVTLRCSPRSGDLSVYWYQQSLDQGLQFLIQYYNGEERAKGNILERFSAQQFPDLHSELNLSSLELGDSALYFCASSISALGSTEAFFGQGTRLTVV.

This chain joins TRBV30 and TRBJ2-3; 8 bases agree with TRBD2. Germline values: CDR1 GTSNPN, CDR2 SVGIG (reference sequence). This CDR3 is built from 22 residues. V lost 0 bases to trimming and J lost 2 bases; unmatched junction nucleotides: 25. The CDR3 DNA reads as TGTGCCTGGAGTGTAGAAATTTCCCTAGCGGGTCCCCCCGCGGGCCCCACAGATACGCAGTATTTT. Its protein product is CAWSVEISLAGPPAGPTDTQYF.

The chain is built from TRBV30 and TRBJ2-5; tentatively, D is TRBD2 (5 bases). CDR1 is GTSNPN, CDR2 SVGIG, per germline (reference sequence). CDR3 size: 14 residues. The V gene lost 0 bases and the J gene lost 3 bases, with 11 bases spanning the gap. CDR3 region: CAWSVLGSEETQYF. The CDR3, as DNA: TGTGCCTGGAGTGTACTAGGGTCGGAAGAGACCCAGTACTTC.

J is TRBJ1-5 and V is TRBV19; D gene unclear. The CDR3 sequence is 13 residues long. Germline assignment: CDR1 LNHDA and CDR2 SQIVND (reference sequence). Trimming pared 1 base from V and 5 bases from J, leaving 6 bases between. DNA of the CDR3: TGTGCCAGTAGTATAGCCGGGGATCAGCCCCAGCATTTT. Amino acids: CASSIAGDQPQHF.

DNA of the CDR3: TGTGCCAGTGTTAGGGGGACAGGGCCATACAATGAGCAGTTCTTC. Protein: CASVRGTGPYNEQFF. V usage is TRBV19 and J usage is TRBJ2-1, with 9 bases fitting TRBD1. Germline trimming cut 8 bases from V and 4 bases from J; bases unmatched to any gene: 9. Germline V gene sequence: CDR1 LNHDA, CDR2 SQIVND (reference sequence). The CDR3 loop spans 15 amino acids.

The sample holds one count of this clone. The chain combines TRBV7-9 with TRBJ2-1; D not certain. Germline V gene sequence: CDR1 SEHNR, CDR2 FQNEAQ (reference sequence). Trimming shortened V by 7 bases and J by 7 bases, and 11 bases separated the two germline ends. There are 12 residues in the CDR3. The DNA of the CDR3 is TGTGCCAGCATCCCGACTTTGAATGAGCAGTTCTTC. It codes for CASIPTLNEQFF.

This clone was seen a single time. The rearrangement links TRBV11-2 to TRBJ1-1, with TRBD1 as a possible D gene (5 bases). Germline V CDR1 and CDR2: SGHAT, FQNNGV. The V and J ends lost 5 bases and 7 bases respectively, with 14 bases between them. The CDR3 spans 13 residues. The CDR3 DNA reads as TGTGCCAGCAGCACTCAGGTGGGGGGTGAAGCTTTCTTT. Its protein is CASSTQVGGEAFF.

The chain uses TRBV18 and TRBJ1-5, with 7 positions matching TRBD1. CDR1 is KGHSH and CDR2 is LQKENI in the germline V gene. The length of the CDR3 is 14 residues. V was pared by 4 bases and J by 4 bases, with 4 bases of the junction left unmatched. The CDR3 protein is CASSLQQGNQPQHF. In DNA form, the CDR3 reads TGTGCCAGCTCACTACAACAGGGGAATCAGCCCCAGCATTTT.

Written as DNA, the CDR3 is TGTGCCAGCTCTCTAGCGAAGTACAATGAGCAGTTCTTC. It encodes CASSLAKYNEQFF. The chain combines TRBV18 with TRBJ2-1, with D possibly being TRBD2 (6 bases). Trimming cost V 6 bases and J 4 bases, with 10 bases left between them. CDR1 is KGHSH, CDR2 LQKENI, per germline. The CDR3 consists of 13 residues.

CDR3 region: CSVARSGTQSSYEQYF. As DNA, the CDR3 is TGCAGCGTCGCTCGCTCCGGGACACAGAGCTCCTACGAGCAGTACTTC. V and J are TRBV29-1 and TRBJ2-7, with D maybe TRBD1 (6 bases). The V end was cut by 6 bases, the J end by 0 bases, with 21 bases between. Looked up from germline, CDR1 is SQVTM and CDR2 is ANQGSEA. CDR3 length equals 16 residues.

CDR3 sequence: CASTPRQANEQFF. The CDR3 DNA sequence: TGTGCCAGTACCCCAAGACAGGCCAATGAGCAGTTCTTC. The chain couples TRBV19 to TRBJ2-1, with a possible D match to TRBD1 (6 bases). V lost 7 bases to trimming and J lost 6 bases, with 13 bases between them. Germline loops: CDR1 LNHDA, CDR2 SQIVND (reference sequence). The CDR3 runs 13 residues.

The chain links TRBV10-3 to TRBJ2-2, with TRBD2 matching over 14 bases. The CDR3 length is 16 residues. CDR1 and CDR2 from the germline V gene are ENHRY and SYGVKD. J lost 7 bases, V lost 5 bases, and 6 bases had no gene match. CDR3 bases: TGTGCCATCAGTCCTAGGGGACTAGCGGGAGACGGGGAGCTGTTTTTT. Its translation: CAISPRGLAGDGELFF.

Here the CDR3 reads CASSLVILAGGEQFF. The CDR3 DNA reads as TGTGCCAGCAGCTTAGTAATACTAGCAGGAGGTGAGCAGTTCTTC. V is TRBV7-2 and J is TRBJ2-1; possible D gene TRBD2, 6 bases. Trimming stripped 1 base from V and 9 bases from J, with 16 bases between. The CDR3 spans 15 residues. CDR1 is SGHTA and CDR2 is FQGNSA in the germline V gene.

The V call is TRBV10-3, the J call TRBJ2-3; TRBD2 agrees at 14 bases. The CDR3 runs to 16 residues. In germline, CDR1 is ENHRY, CDR2 SYGVKD. V shed 5 bases and J 7 bases; nucleotides not matched to a gene: 8. CDR3 DNA sequence: TGTGCCATCAGTACCCCGGGACTAGCGGGGGTTAATACGCAGTATTTT. Protein: CAISTPGLAGVNTQYF.

The chain has TRBV7-8 and TRBJ2-7; 12 nucleotides align to TRBD2. Germline-derived CDR1 and CDR2 are SGHVS and FQNEAQ. This CDR3 spans 18 amino acids. Trimming removed 1 base from V and 4 bases from J; junction bases left unmatched: 11. DNA for the CDR3: TGTGCCAGCAGCTTAGTTGAGACTAGCGGGGGCCGATCTTACGAGCAGTACTTC. Its protein product is CASSLVETSGGRSYEQYF.

The V gene is TRBV6-5, the J gene TRBJ2-5; TRBD1 matches at 10 bases. This CDR3 is 13 amino acids long. J was trimmed by 4 bases and V by 6 bases; bases with no gene match: 2. Germline V lookup: CDR1 MNHEY, CDR2 SVGAGI. As DNA, the CDR3 is TGTGCCAGCAGGACAGGGGGCAGAGAGACCCAGTACTTC. It codes for CASRTGGRETQYF.